Listed below are T cell receptor beta chains from one sample, sequenced in a study of blood T cell repertoires in COVID-19. Here immunoSEQ multiplex PCR was the method, and the copy in TCRdb shows in-frame clones only, minus some. The sample lists around 53,000 clones; 77% were seen once. The sequenced sample was peripheral blood. The receptors stem from a man aged 70 or older with active or convalescent COVID-19. CDR3s include the opening cysteine and the closing phenylalanine or tryptophan. Not all rows give a size; the values are once, few, many and, for expanded clones, a class.

V | size | CDR3
TRBV3-1/TRBV3-2 | - | CASSVRTAPYEQYF
TRBV19 | - | CASDSGRASEQYF
TRBV7-3 | - | CASSLDSGGRNNEQFF
TRBV30 | - | CAWSLGGNSDTQYF
TRBV15 | few | CATSRDSGTGWRTEAFF
TRBV4-3 | - | CASSQDTSGGPYNEQFF
TRBV7-3 | - | CASSTGTRRTGELFF
TRBV5-1 | - | CASSSQTGGHYGYTF
TRBV6-5 | - | CASSYSHRVGEKLFF
TRBV6-5 | - | CATRGQLDTEAFF
TRBV19 | - | CASSIVSLAGGQGDTQYF
TRBV15 | - | CATSRDLGAGGSTDTQYF
TRBV19 | - | CASSMQGNYGYTF
TRBV27 | - | CASSLRAGGPNSPLHF
TRBV24-1 | few | CATSDWQGDLHEQYF
TRBV6-5 | - | CASSRQVGNNQPQHF
TRBV4-1 | - | CASSQDRLGDSPLHF
TRBV7-6 | few | CASSLRLAGVRETQYF
TRBV4-2 | - | CASSQDEAGNTIYF
TRBV5-1 | - | CASSLGTSDYNEQFF
TRBV12-3/TRBV12-4 | once | CASTRGRAGGYTF
TRBV12-3/TRBV12-4 | - | CASSVTGDRGYTF